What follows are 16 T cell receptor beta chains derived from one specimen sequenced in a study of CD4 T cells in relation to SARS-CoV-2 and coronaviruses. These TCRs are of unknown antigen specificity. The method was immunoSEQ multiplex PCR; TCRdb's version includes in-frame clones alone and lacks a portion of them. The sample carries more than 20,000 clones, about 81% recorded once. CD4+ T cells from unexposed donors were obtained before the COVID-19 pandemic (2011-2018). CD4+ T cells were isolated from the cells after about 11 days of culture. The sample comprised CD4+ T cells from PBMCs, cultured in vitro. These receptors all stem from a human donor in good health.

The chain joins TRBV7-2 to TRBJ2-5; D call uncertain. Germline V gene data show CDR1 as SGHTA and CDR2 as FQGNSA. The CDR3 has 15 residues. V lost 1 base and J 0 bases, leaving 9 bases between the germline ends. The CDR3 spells CASSLGPRYQETQYF. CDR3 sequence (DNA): TGTGCCAGCAGCTTAGGCCCCCGGTACCAAGAGACCCAGTACTTC.

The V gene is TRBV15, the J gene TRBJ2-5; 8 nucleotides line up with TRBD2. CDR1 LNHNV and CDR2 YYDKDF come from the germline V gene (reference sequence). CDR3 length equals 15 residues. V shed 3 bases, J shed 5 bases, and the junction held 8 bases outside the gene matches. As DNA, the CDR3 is TGTGCCACCAGCAGCCAAGCGGGAGTTGGGGAGACCCAGTACTTC. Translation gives CATSSQAGVGETQYF. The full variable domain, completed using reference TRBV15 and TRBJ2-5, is DAMVIQNPRYQVTQFGKPVTLSCSQTLNHNVMYWYQQKSSQAPKLLFHYYDKDFNNEADTPDNFQSRRPNTSFCFLDIRSPGLGDTAMYLCATSSQAGVGETQYFGPGTRLLVL.

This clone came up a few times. The CDR3 sequence is CASSHNSDRLGGYTF. The CDR3 region has the DNA TGTGCCAGTAGCCATAACTCAGACAGGCTTGGGGGCTACACCTTC. The chain couples TRBV19 to TRBJ1-2; TRBD1 might be the D (6 bases). The germline V and J ends were trimmed by 6 bases and 8 bases, with 22 bases remaining between them. The CDR3 runs 15 residues. Germline assignment: CDR1 LNHDA and CDR2 SQIVND (reference sequence). The variable domain in full, with the rest retrieved from reference TRBV19 and TRBJ1-2, is DGGITQSPKYLFRKEGQNVTLSCEQNLNHDAMYWYRQDPGQGLRLIYYSQIVNDFQKGDIAEGYSVSREKKESFPLTVTSAQKNPTAFYLCASSHNSDRLGGYTFGSGTRLTVV.

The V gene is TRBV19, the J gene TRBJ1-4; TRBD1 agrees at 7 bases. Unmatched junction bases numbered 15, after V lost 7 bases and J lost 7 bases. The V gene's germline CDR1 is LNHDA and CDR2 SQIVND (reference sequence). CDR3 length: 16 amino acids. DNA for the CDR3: TGTGCCAGTACCCTCCTCGGAGGGGCAGGGGGTGAAAAACTGTTTTTT. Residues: CASTLLGGAGGEKLFF.

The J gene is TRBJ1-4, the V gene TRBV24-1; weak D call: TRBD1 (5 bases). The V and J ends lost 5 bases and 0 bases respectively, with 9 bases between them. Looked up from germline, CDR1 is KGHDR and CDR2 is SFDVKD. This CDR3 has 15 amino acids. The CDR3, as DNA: TGTGCCACCAGTGGGTCGACAGCAACTAATGAAAAACTGTTTTTT. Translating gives CATSGSTATNEKLFF.

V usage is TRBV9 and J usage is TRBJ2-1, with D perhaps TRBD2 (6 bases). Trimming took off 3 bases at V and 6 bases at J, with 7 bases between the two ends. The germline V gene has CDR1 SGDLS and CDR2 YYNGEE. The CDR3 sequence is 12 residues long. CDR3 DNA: TGTGCCAGCAGCGGGGGAGGCAATGAGCAGTTCTTC. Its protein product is CASSGGGNEQFF.

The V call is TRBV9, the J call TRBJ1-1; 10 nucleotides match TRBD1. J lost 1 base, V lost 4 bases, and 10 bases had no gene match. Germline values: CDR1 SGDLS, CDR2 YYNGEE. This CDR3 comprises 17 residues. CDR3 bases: TGTGCCAGCAGCCGACGGACAGGGGGGATTTCGAACACTGAAGCTTTCTTT. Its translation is CASSRRTGGISNTEAFF.

Written as DNA, the CDR3 is TGCGCCAGCAGTAGAGAAAGGATCGATACGCAGTATTTT. Its translation: CASSRERIDTQYF. The chain joins TRBV5-1 to TRBJ2-3; D gene ambiguous. The germline V gene encodes CDR1 SGHRS and CDR2 YFSETQ. This CDR3 has 13 residues. The V end was cut by 5 bases, the J end by 6 bases, with 13 bases between.

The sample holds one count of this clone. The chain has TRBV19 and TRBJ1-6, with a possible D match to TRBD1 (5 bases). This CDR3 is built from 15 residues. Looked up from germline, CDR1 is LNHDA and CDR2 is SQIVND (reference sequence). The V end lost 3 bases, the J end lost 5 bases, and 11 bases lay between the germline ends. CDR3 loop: CASSMGLGDNSPLHF. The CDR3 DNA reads TGTGCCAGTAGTATGGGGCTCGGGGATAATTCACCCCTCCACTTT. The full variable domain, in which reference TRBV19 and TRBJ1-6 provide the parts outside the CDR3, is DGGITQSPKYLFRKEGQNVTLSCEQNLNHDAMYWYRQDPGQGLRLIYYSQIVNDFQKGDIAEGYSVSREKKESFPLTVTSAQKNPTAFYLCASSMGLGDNSPLHFGNGTRLTVT.

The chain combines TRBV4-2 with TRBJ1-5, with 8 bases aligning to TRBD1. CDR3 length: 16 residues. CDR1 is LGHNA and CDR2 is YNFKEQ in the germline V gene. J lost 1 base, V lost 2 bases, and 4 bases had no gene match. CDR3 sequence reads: CASSQRGQVSNQPQHF. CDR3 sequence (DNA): TGTGCCAGCAGCCAACGGGGACAGGTCAGCAATCAGCCCCAGCATTTT.

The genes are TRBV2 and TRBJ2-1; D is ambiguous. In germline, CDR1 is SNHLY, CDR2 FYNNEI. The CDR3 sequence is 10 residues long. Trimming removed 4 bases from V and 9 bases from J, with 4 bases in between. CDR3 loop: CASSVLEQFF. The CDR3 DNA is TGTGCCAGCAGTGTCCTTGAGCAGTTCTTC. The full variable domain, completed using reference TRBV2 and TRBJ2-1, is EPEVTQTPSHQVTQMGQEVILRCVPISNHLYFYWYRQILGQKVEFLVSFYNNEISEKSEIFDDQFSVERPDGSNFTLKIRSTKLEDSAMYFCASSVLEQFFGPGTRLTVL.

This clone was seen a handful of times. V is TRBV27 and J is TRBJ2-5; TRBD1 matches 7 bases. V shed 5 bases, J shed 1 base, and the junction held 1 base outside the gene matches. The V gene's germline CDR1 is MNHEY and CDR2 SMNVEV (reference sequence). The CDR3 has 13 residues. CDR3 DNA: TGTGCCAGCAGTAGGGGGCTCCAAGAGACCCAGTACTTC. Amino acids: CASSRGLQETQYF.

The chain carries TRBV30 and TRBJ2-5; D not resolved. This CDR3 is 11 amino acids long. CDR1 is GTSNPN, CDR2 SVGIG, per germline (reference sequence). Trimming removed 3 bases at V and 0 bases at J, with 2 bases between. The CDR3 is CAWRNQETQYF. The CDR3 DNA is TGTGCCTGGAGGAACCAAGAGACCCAGTACTTC.

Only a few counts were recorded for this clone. This CDR3 is CASSLRQMNTEAFF. As DNA, the CDR3 is TGCGCCAGCAGCTTGCGACAAATGAACACTGAAGCTTTCTTT. The chain couples TRBV5-1 to TRBJ1-1; D gene uncertain. CDR3 size: 14 residues. CDR1 is SGHRS and CDR2 is YFSETQ in the germline V gene. Trimming stripped 1 base from V and 0 bases from J, with 7 bases between.

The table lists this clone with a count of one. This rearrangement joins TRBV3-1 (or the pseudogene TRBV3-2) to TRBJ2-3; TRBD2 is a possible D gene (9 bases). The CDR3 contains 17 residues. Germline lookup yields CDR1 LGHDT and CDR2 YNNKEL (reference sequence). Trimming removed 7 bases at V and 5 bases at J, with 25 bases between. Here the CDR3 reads CASKTGGRAGGRDTQYF. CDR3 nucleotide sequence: TGTGCCAGCAAAACAGGGGGACGGGCGGGAGGGAGAGATACGCAGTATTTT.

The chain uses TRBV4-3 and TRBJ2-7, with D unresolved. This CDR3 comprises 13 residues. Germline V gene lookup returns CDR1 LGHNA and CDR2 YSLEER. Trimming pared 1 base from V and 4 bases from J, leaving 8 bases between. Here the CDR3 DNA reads TGCGCCAGCAGCCAAGCTAGGGAATACGAGCAGTACTTC. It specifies CASSQAREYEQYF.